Sequencing of this T cell receptor beta chain was carried out in a study of cytomegalovirus exposure and HLA in healthy donors. Remarks on this clone: What it binds is unknown.

Notes on the study in general: Highest at DRB1 and lowest at HLA-C, TCR association rates differed among HLA loci in a later analysis. The study carried out a later analysis of TCR beta sequences. It associated 15,000 to 20,000 of them with specific HLA alleles at a false discovery rate of 0.05. Within a later analysis, the majority of CMV-associated TCR beta chains appeared HLA-restricted.

CDR3 length: 17 amino acids. Primers included in the PCR were 60 Vbeta and 13 Jbeta primers. Original processing methods: As a later analysis found, there were approximately 80 million unique TCR beta chains, of which some 9.9 million were shared. Some clones are missing from TCRdb's copy, which holds only in-frame ones; the method was immunoSEQ multiplex PCR. V and J calls and clone size are copied from that table; D and trimming were computed from the DNA. The data show some 200,000 clones, with under 70% seen just once and 2.6% held by the top ten. This clonotype was sampled from a man in his forties or fifties in good health and CMV-seropositive. V usage is TRBV21-1 and J usage is TRBJ1-2; TRBD1, as called in the table, went unchecked against the DNA. TRBV21-1 is noted as a pseudogene. The sequenced material came from PBMCs. CDR3 protein: CASSTYQWGRVGYGYTF. The CDR3 bases are TGTGCCAGCAGCACATACCAATGGGGCAGAGTAGGCTATGGCTACACCTTC.